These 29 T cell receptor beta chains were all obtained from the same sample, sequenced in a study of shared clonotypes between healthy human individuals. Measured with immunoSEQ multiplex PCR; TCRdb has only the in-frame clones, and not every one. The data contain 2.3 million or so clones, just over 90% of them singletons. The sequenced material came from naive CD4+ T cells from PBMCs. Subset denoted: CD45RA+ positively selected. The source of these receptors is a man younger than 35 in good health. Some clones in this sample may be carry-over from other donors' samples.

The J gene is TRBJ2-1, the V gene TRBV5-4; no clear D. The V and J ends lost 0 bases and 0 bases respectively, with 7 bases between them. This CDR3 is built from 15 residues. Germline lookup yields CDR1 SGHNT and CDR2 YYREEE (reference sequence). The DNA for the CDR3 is TGTGCCAGCAGCTTGGGACTGGGCTCCTACAATGAGCAGTTCTTC. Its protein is CASSLGLGSYNEQFF.

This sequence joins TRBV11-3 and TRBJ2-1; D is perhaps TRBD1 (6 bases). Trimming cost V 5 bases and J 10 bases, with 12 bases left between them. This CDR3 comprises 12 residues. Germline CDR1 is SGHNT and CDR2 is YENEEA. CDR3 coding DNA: TGTGCCAGCAGCCCCCCGGGACAAGAGCAGTTCTTC. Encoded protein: CASSPPGQEQFF.

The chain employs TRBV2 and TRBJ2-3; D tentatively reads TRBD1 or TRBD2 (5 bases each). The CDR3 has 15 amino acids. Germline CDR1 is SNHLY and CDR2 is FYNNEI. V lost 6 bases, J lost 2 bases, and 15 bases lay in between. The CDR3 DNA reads TGTGCCAGCAGCCTTGAGGGGATGGCCACAGATACGCAGTATTTT. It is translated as CASSLEGMATDTQYF.

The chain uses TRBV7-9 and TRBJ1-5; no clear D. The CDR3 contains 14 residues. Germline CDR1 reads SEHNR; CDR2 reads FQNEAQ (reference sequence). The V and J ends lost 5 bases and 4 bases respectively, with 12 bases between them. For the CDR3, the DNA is TGTGCCAGCAGCCATGATACAGCTAATCAGCCCCAGCATTTT. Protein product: CASSHDTANQPQHF.

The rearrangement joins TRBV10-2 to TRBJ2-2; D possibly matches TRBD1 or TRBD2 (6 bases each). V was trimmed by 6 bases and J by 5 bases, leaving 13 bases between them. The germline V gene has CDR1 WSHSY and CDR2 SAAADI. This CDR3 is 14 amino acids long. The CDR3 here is CASRGGGGTGELFF. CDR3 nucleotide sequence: TGCGCCAGCAGGGGTGGAGGGGGAACCGGGGAGCTGTTTTTT.

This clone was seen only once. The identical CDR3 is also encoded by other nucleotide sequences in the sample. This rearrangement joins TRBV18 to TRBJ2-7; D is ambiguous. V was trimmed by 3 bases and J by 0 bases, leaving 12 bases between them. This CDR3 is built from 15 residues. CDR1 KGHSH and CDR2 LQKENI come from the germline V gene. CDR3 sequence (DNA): TGTGCCAGCTCACCCGGACCGAAGAGCTCCTACGAGCAGTACTTC. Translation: CASSPGPKSSYEQYF.

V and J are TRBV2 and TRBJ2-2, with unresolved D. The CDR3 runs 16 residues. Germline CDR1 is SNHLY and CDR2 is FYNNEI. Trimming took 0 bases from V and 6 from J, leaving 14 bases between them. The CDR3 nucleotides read TGTGCCAGCAGTGAAGCTGGCGGCCCCAGTTCCGGGGAGCTGTTTTTT. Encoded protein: CASSEAGGPSSGELFF.

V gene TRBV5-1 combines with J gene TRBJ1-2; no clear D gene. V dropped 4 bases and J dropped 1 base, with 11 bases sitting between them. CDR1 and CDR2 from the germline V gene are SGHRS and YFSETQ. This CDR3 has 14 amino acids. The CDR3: CASSPGGDNYGYTF. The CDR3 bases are TGCGCCAGCAGCCCCGGCGGGGATAACTATGGCTACACCTTC.

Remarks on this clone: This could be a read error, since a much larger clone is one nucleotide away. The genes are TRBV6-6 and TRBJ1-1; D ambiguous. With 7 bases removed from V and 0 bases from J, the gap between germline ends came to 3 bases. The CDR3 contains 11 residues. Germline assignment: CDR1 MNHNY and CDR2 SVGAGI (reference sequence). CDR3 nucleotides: TGTGCCAGCAATCTGAACACTGAAGCTTTCTTT. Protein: CASNLNTEAFF.

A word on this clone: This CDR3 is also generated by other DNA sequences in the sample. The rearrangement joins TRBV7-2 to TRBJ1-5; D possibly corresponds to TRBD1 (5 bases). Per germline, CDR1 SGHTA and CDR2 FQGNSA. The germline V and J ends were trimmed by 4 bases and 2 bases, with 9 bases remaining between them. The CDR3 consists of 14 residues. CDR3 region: CASSSRGGNQPQHF. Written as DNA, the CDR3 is TGTGCCAGCAGCTCGAGGGGAGGCAATCAGCCCCAGCATTTT.

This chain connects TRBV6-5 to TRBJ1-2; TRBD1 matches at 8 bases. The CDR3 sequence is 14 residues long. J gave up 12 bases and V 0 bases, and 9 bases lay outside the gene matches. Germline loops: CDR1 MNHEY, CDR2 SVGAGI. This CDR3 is CASSYSRQGTRNTF. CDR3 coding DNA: TGTGCCAGCAGTTACTCGAGACAGGGGACGAGGAACACCTTC.

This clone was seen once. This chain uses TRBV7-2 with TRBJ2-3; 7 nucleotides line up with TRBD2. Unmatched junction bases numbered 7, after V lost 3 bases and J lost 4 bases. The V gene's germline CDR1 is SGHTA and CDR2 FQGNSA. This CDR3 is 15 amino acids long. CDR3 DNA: TGTGCCAGCAGCTTCAGACTAGCTGCTGCAGATACGCAGTATTTT. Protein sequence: CASSFRLAAADTQYF.

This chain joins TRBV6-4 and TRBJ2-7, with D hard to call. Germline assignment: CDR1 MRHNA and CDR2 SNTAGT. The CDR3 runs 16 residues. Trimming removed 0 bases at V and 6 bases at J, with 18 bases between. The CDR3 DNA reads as TGTGCCAGCAGTGACTCGGTTTACCCTAGTTTTCTCGAGCAGTACTTC. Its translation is CASSDSVYPSFLEQYF.

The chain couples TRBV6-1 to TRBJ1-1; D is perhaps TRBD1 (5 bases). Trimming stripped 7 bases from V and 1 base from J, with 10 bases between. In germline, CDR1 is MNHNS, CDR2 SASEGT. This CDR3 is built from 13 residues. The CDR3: CASTGTTNTEAFF. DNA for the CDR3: TGTGCCAGCACAGGGACCACGAACACTGAAGCTTTCTTT.

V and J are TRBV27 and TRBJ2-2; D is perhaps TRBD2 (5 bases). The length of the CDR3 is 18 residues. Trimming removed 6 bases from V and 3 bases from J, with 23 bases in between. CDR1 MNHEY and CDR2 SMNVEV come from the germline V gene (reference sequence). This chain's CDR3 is CASRSYFFRDRDTGELFF. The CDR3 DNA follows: TGTGCCAGCAGATCTTATTTTTTTCGGGATAGGGACACCGGGGAGCTGTTTTTT.

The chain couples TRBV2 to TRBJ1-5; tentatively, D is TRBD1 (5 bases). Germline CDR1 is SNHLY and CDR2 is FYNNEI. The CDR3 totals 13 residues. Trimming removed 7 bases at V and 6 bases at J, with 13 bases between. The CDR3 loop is CASNIDGGQPQHF. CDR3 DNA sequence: TGTGCCAGCAACATAGATGGGGGTCAGCCCCAGCATTTT.

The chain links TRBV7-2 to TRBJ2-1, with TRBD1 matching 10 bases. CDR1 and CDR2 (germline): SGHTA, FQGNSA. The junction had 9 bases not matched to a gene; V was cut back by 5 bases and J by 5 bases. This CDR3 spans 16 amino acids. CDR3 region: CASSPSGTGVHNEQFF. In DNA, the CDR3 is TGTGCCAGCAGCCCGTCCGGGACAGGGGTTCACAATGAGCAGTTCTTC. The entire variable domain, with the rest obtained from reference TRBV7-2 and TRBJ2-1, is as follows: GAGVSQSPSNKVTEKGKDVELRCDPISGHTALYWYRQSLGQGLEFLIYFQGNSAPDKSGLPSDRFSAERTGGSVSTLTIQRTQQEDSAVYLCASSPSGTGVHNEQFFGPGTRLTVL.

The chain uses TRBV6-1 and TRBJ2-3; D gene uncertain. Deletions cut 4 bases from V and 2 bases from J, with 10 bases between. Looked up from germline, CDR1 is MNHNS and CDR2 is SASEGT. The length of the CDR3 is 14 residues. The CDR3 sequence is CASSVGGITDTQYF. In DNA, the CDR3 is TGTGCCAGCAGTGTGGGCGGAATCACAGATACGCAGTATTTT.

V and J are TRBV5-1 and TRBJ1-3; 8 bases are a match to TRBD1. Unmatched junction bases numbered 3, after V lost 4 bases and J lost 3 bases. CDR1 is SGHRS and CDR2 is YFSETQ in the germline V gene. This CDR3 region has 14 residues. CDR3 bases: TGCGCCAGCAGCCAGGGGGCAGGTGGAAACACCATATATTTT. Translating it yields CASSQGAGGNTIYF. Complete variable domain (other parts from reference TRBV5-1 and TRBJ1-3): KAGVTQTPRYLIKTRGQQVTLSCSPISGHRSVSWYQQTPGQGLQFLFEYFSETQRNKGNFPGRFSGRQFSNSRSEMNVSTLELGDSALYLCASSQGAGGNTIYFGEGSWLTVV.

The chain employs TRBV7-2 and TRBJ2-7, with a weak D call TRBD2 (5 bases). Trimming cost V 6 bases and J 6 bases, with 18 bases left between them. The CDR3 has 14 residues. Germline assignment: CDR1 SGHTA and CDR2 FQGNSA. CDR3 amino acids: CASSSRRSGGEQYF. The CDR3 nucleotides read TGTGCCAGCAGTTCCCGCCGGAGTGGAGGCGAGCAGTACTTC.

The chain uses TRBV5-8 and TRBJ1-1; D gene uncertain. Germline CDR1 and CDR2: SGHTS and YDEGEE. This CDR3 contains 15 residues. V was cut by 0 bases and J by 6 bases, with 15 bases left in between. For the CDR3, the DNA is TGTGCCAGCAGCTTGGCCAAGGGAATTGGTTCTGAAGCTTTCTTT. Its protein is CASSLAKGIGSEAFF.

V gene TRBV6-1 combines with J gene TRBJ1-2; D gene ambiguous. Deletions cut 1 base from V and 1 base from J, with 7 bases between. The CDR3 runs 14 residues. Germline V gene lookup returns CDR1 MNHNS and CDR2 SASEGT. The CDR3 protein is CASSEGIGNYGYTF. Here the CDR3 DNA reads TGTGCCAGCAGTGAAGGGATTGGTAACTATGGCTACACCTTC.

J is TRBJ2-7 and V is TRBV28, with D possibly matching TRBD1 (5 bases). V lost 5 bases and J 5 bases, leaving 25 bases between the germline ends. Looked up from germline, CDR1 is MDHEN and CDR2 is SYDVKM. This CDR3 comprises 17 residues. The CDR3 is CASSPPWGASSVHEQYF. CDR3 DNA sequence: TGTGCCAGCAGTCCCCCTTGGGGCGCCTCGTCGGTCCACGAGCAGTACTTC.

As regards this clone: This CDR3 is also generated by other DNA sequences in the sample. The CDR3 is CASSFGQYGYTF. In nucleotides, the CDR3 is TGTGCCAGCAGTTTTGGGCAGTATGGCTACACCTTC. The chain couples TRBV28 to TRBJ1-2; D is ambiguous. The CDR3 runs 12 residues. The V gene's germline CDR1 is MDHEN and CDR2 SYDVKM. The V end lost 3 bases, the J end lost 5 bases, and 7 bases lay between the germline ends.

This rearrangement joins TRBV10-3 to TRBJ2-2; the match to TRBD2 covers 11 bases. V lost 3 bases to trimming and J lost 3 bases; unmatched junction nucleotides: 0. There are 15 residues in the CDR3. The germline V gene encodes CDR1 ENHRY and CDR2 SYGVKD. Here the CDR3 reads CAISELAGDTGELFF. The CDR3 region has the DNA TGTGCCATCAGTGAACTAGCGGGAGACACCGGGGAGCTGTTTTTT.

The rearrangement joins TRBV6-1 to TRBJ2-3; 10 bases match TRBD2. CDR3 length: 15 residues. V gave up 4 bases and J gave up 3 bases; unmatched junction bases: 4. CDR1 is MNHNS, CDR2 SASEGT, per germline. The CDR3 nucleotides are TGTGCCAGCAGTGCACTTAGCGGGAGGACAGATACGCAGTATTTT. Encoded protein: CASSALSGRTDTQYF.

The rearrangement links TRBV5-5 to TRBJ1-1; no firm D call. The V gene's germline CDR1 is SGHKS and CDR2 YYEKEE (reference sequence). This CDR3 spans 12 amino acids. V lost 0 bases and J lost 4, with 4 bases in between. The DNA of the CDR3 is TGTGCCAGCAGCTTGGGTTCCACTGAAGCTTTCTTT. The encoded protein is CASSLGSTEAFF.

CDR3 in amino acids: CASSSYSGSLDTQYF. The CDR3 region has the DNA TGTGCCAGCTCGTCGTACAGCGGGAGTTTAGATACGCAGTATTTT. The chain links TRBV18 to TRBJ2-3; 8 positions agree with TRBD2. The CDR3 runs 15 residues. Losses at the gene ends were 6 bases for V and 5 bases for J; bases not matched to a gene: 10. The germline V gene encodes CDR1 KGHSH and CDR2 LQKENI.

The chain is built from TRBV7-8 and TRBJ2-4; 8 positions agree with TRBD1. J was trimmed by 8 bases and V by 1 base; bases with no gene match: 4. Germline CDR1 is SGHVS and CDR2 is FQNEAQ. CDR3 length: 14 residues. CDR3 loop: CASSLGGQVYIQYF. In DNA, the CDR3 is TGTGCCAGCAGCTTAGGGGGACAGGTATACATTCAGTACTTC.